This T cell receptor (beta chain) was observed in a study of blood T cell repertoires in COVID-19. Symptom resolution, clearance, or two negative PCRs marked the recovered donors of Cohort 3. The germline V gene has CDR1 MDHEN and CDR2 SYDVKM. The CDR3 spans 15 residues. Trimming shortened V by 6 bases and J by 4 bases, and 15 bases separated the two germline ends. Profiled with immunoSEQ multiplex PCR; TCRdb holds only in-frame clones, not every one. Among a few hundred thousand clones listed, roughly 84% were seen once. The sequence came from a woman aged 40 to 50 who had recovered from COVID-19. The J gene is TRBJ2-2, the V gene TRBV28, with D possibly TRBD1 on 6 matching bases. Sequenced material: PBMCs or T cells enriched from blood (not recorded which). The CDR3 coding sequence is TGTGCCAGCAGCGCAAGTGGGGGCGGCACCGGGGAGCTGTTTTTT. This encodes CASSASGGGTGELFF. Complete variable domain (other parts from reference TRBV28 and TRBJ2-2): DVKVTQSSRYLVKRTGEKVFLECVQDMDHENMFWYRQDPGLGLRLIYFSYDVKMKEKGDIPEGYSVSREKKERFSLILESASTNQTSMYLCASSASGGGTGELFFGEGSRLTVL.